Shown below are 3 T cell receptor beta chains from a single sample sequenced in a study of monozygotic twins with inflammatory bowel disease. After re-calling the 5' RACE reads, TCRdb lists one entry per CDR3 protein, DNA absent. The repertoire table contains approximately 420,000 distinct CDR3 sequences. Sequencing was carried out using blood. Every receptor here comes from a human donor with ulcerative colitis or Crohn's disease, or a healthy co-twin of an affected twin (not recorded which).

The chain links TRBV4-3 to TRBJ1-2. CDR1 is LGHNA and CDR2 is YSLEER in the germline V gene. The CDR3 runs 15 residues. The CDR3 is CASSQDAGVNYGYTF.

The rearrangement uses TRBV7-3 and TRBJ2-5; TCRdb picks TRBD2, but there is no DNA to check that call. The length of the CDR3 is 13 residues. CDR1 is SGHTA and CDR2 is FQGTGA in the germline V gene. CDR3 amino acids: CASSRGLKETQYF.

The chain is built from TRBV6-1 and TRBJ2-7; the TCRdb call, TRBD1, lacks DNA for checking. CDR1 is MNHNS, CDR2 SASEGT, per germline. There are 13 residues in the CDR3. CDR3 in amino acids: CASSERRGDGQYF.